What follows are 4 T cell receptor beta chains derived from one specimen sequenced in a study of control samples from healthy donors and cancer patients. Assay used: immunoSEQ multiplex PCR; TCRdb lists only in-frame clones, some missing. The table has 200,000 or so clones, 90% to 95% seen once. Sequenced: blood. The receptors were gathered from a man aged 50 to 59 in good health.

The chain carries TRBV30 and TRBJ2-5, with D possibly matching TRBD2 (6 bases). The V gene lost 4 bases and the J gene lost 8 bases, with 20 bases spanning the gap. The CDR3 is 14 amino acids. Germline V gives CDR1 GTSNPN, CDR2 SVGIG (reference sequence). CDR3 DNA sequence: TGTGCCTGGATCCCGGGGCGGGGCGGACGAACCCAGTACTTC. Protein product: CAWIPGRGGRTQYF.

This CDR3 is CATSSPETGISSPLHF. CDR3 nucleotide sequence: TGTGCCACCAGCAGCCCTGAGACAGGGATTAGTTCACCCCTCCACTTT. The chain couples TRBV15 to TRBJ1-6, with 7 bases matching TRBD1. Germline V gives CDR1 LNHNV, CDR2 YYDKDF (reference sequence). The ends lost 3 bases at V and 9 bases at J; junction bases unmatched: 11. The CDR3 has 16 amino acids.

The chain carries TRBV19 and TRBJ1-6; 10 bases line up with TRBD1. Losses at the gene ends were 6 bases for V and 10 bases for J; bases not matched to a gene: 9. Germline V lookup: CDR1 LNHDA, CDR2 SQIVND (reference sequence). The CDR3 loop spans 15 amino acids. CDR3 DNA: TGTGCCAGTAGGACAGGGGGCCGCGCTAAGTCACCCCTCCACTTT. Amino acid sequence: CASRTGGRAKSPLHF.

The rearrangement links TRBV11-2 to TRBJ1-1; no reliable D call. Trimming took 1 base from V and 2 from J, leaving 11 bases between them. The CDR3 is 15 residues long. The germline V gene has CDR1 SGHAT and CDR2 FQNNGV. CDR3 in amino acids: CASSLVWSGNTEAFF. The CDR3 DNA follows: TGTGCCAGCAGCTTAGTTTGGTCAGGTAACACTGAAGCTTTCTTT.